This T cell receptor beta chain was identified during a study of blood T cell repertoires in COVID-19. Background on the study: The samples span acute and convalescent COVID-19 from the United States, Italy and Spain.

In terms of age and location, participants ranged from roughly 18 to 89 years and lived in roughly 22 US areas. The CDR3 contains 12 residues. In germline, CDR1 is SQVTM, CDR2 ANQGSEA. V was cut by 1 base and J by 3 bases, with 3 bases left in between. Per the study methods: For nucleated cells, counts were estimated from reference gene primer amplification. Using immunoSEQ multiplex PCR, the repertoire was profiled, and TCRdb retains in-frame clones only, with some absent. Clone size and the V and J calls come from that table; the DNA yielded D and trimming. The table includes 300,000 to 400,000 clones, more than 75% detected once. This clone was seen a few times.

Source material: PBMCs or T cells enriched from blood (not recorded which). This rearrangement joins TRBV29-1 to TRBJ1-4, with D uncertain. The origin of this receptor is a woman between 25 and 40 years old with acute COVID-19. The CDR3 nucleotides are TGCAGCGTTGAAGGAGCTAATGAAAAACTGTTTTTT. Amino acids: CSVEGANEKLFF.